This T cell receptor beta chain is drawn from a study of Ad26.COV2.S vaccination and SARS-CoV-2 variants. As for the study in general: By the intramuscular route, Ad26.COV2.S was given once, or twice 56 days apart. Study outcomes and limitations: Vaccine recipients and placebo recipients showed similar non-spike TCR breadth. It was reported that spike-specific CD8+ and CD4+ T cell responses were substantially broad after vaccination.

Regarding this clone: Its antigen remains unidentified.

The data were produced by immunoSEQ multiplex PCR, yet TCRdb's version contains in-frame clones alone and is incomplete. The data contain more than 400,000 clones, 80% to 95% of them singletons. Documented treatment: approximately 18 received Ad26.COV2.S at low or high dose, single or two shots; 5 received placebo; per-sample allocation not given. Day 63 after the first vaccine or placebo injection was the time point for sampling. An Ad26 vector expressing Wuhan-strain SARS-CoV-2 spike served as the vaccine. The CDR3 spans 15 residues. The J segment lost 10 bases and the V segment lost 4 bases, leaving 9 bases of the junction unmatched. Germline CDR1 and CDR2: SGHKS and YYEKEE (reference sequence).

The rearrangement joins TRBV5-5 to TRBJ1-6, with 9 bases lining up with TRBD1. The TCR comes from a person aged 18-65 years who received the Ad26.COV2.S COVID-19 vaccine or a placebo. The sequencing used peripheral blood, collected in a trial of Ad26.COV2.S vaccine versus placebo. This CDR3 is CASSKLDRGGSPLHF. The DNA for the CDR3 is TGTGCCAGCAGCAAATTGGACAGGGGAGGATCACCCCTCCACTTT.